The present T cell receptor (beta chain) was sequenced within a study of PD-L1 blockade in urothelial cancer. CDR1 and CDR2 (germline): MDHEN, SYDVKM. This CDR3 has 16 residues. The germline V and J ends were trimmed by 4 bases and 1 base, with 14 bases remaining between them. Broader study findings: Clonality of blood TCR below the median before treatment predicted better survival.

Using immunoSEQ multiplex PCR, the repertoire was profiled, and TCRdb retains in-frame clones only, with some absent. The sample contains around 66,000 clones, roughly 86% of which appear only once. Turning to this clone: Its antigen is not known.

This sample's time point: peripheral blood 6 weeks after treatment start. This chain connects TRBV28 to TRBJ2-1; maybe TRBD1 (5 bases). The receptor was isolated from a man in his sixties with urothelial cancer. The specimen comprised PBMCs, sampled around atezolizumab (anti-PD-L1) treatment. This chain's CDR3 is CASSSDKKGSYNEQFF. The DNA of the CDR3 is TGTGCCAGCAGTTCCGACAAAAAGGGGTCCTACAATGAGCAGTTCTTC.